This TCR beta chain was captured by sequencing in a study of cytomegalovirus exposure and HLA in healthy donors (dated by TCRdb to the late 2010s). General notes on the study: An earlier analysis of about 530 of the donors reported 276 Gb of sequence data and about 120 million unique TCR beta sequences obtained from about 200 million T cells. Rather than drawing on any new phenotypic data, the later analysis identified candidate immune exposures from TCR beta sequences and the way those sequences occurred across donors. All discovery cohort repertoires had been generated using a single sequencing platform. In an earlier analysis of a few hundred of the donors, high-throughput TCR beta sequencing was used to judge whether each TCR beta V gene segment behaved as functional or pseudogenic. Roughly five DR-DQ haplotypes were handled as single units for association and clustering because linkage in the cohort was strong. Genome-wide SNP genotypes for about 65% of the roughly 670 donors were used in a later genetic analysis, which treated that subset as a discovery cohort. The study was designed to test whether signatures of past pathogen exposure could be identified by cataloging public T cell receptors. Typing coverage differed by locus: A, B, C, DRB1 and DQB1 were typed in roughly 629-630 donors, DQA1 in 500 to 550, DPA1 in around 580, and DPB1 in just under 490. An early release that covered roughly 600 HLA-typed donors contained about 300 gigabases of sequencing data and around 80 million unique TCR sequences. Class I and class II HLA loci were covered by the typing at four-digit resolution. In addition to the first cohort of approximately 650 subjects, a separate validation cohort of around 110 different subjects was used. Donor age, sex, ethnicity and CMV serostatus were compiled together with the repertoire data. Among 398 genotyped donors of the cohort, an average of about 240,000 unique TCR beta nucleotide sequences were sequenced per donor, around 18% of them non-productive. Using immunosequencing, the study profiled T cell repertoires from roughly 650 subjects and related those repertoires to cytomegalovirus serostatus. High-throughput TCR immunosequencing, statistical association of individual TCRs with disease status, and machine learning were combined to predict cytomegalovirus infection status. A later analysis re-analyzed previously published TCR beta repertoires from approximately 670 donors and added high-resolution HLA genotyping to study TCR occurrence patterns. Of the 300 to 450 genotyped donors, around 81% fell in the genetic ancestry cluster associated with self-reported Caucasian donors. Broader findings and caveats from the paper: An association between a missense DCLRE1C variant and V-gene and J-gene trimming of TCR beta chains was found in a later genetic analysis and replicated in an independent cohort. In a later analysis, the rate of TCR association differed among HLA loci, with DRB1 alleles having the most associated TCRs and HLA-C alleles having the fewest. Because counts were too low, under 20 rarely observed V segments, including chromosome 9 orphons, were left out of the earlier analysis of over 550 of the donors. This cohort had only TCR beta chains sequenced, and the lack of alpha or paired-chain data limited which features could be detected. Some IMGT-functional V segments, including TRBV6-2 and TRBV6-3, could not be distinguished by the 87-base-pair reads and were therefore excluded. The sequencing pipeline was judged likely to have produced a cluster of highly shared sequence variants as a technical artifact. Roughly uniform sequencing depth across donors was assumed in presence/absence analyses, although this assumption may not hold. The classifier was reported to diagnose cytomegalovirus status with high specificity and sensitivity in both the original and validation cohorts. A further reported finding was that TCR beta sequences accurately predicted the HLA-A and HLA-B alleles for most subjects in the first cohort. Compared with equally common non-associated chains, HLA-associated TCR beta chains in a later analysis were more clonally expanded and had lower generation probabilities. In vitro tests confirmed that a few of the cytomegalovirus-associated TCR beta chains recognize cytomegalovirus antigens. Assigning TCR associations to individual alleles was difficult when HLA alleles, especially DR and DQ, strongly co-occurred. The authors suggested that the approach could potentially be extended to other disease states and immunological phenotypes. Specific HLA alleles were associated with 16,951 TCR beta sequences at a false discovery rate of 0.05 in a later analysis. In an earlier analysis of approximately 590 of the donors, most TCR beta V segments were observed in productive rearrangements about 87% or about 30% of the time, broadly matching IMGT annotations. Linkage disequilibrium might explain the correlated functional status among segregating V segments, but an unknown experimental factor could not be excluded. A later analysis found that most CMV-associated TCR beta chains appeared HLA-restricted, with HLA associations seemingly driven largely by CMV exposure. A total of about 150 TCR beta chains were listed by the study as associated with cytomegalovirus. Most TCR sequences were seen in very few donors, while some public TCRs were found in many individuals. Immune exposure information for the cohort was limited to CMV serostatus. In a later genetic analysis, fewer N-insertions in productive TCRs were reported among donors in an Asian-associated ancestry cluster than the roughly 700-donor mean. HLA typing was unavailable for some donors at each locus, so association tests used only the typed subset. In a later analysis, several top co-occurrence clusters were reported to appear linked to parvovirus B19, influenza, CMV and Epstein-Barr virus.

The library came from the immunoSEQ multiplex PCR assay. For the multiplex PCR, a mixture combining 60 forward primers for TCR Vbeta segments and 13 reverse primers for TCR Jbeta segments was used. The CDR3 region of rearranged TCR beta genes was amplified from genomic DNA with a multiplex PCR assay. Amplified TCR beta libraries were sequenced as 87-base-pair reads on the Illumina HiSeq System. Processing in the source paper ran as follows. A later analysis counted tens of millions of unique TCR beta chains across the 550 to 800 repertoires, and approximately 11 million of these chains were shared by at least two donors. Raw reads were error-corrected and collapsed into unique sequences with a nearest-neighbor algorithm that merged closely related sequences to remove PCR and sequencing errors. CDR3 sequences were aligned to IMGT reference sequences to assign V, D and J gene segments. For a sequence to be retained, a match of at least six nucleotides was required to both a V gene segment and a J gene segment. A rearrangement counted as productive if the CDR3 had no stop codons and remained in frame with V and J, and every other rearrangement counted as non-productive. CDR3 was defined according to IMGT convention as the region running from the second conserved V-encoded cysteine to the conserved J-encoded phenylalanine. The earlier analysis of 587 of the donors excluded any sequence lacking an unambiguous match to a single V gene segment. In an earlier analysis of approximately 560 of the donors, a V segment was called functional when productive rearrangements were above 56.7%, and segregating when the standard deviation between donors exceeded 5%. A statistical classification framework was built to diagnose cytomegalovirus status from the catalog of TCR beta chain sequences. V and J gene assignment, in a later analysis, came from comparing TCR nucleotide sequences with IMGT/GENE-DB human TR gene sequences. The TCRdist pipeline was used in a later analysis to assign CDR3 sequences and most-parsimonious VDJ recombination scenarios. A later analysis defined each TCR beta chain by its CDR3 amino acid sequence plus V-gene family, and excluded reads lacking a unique V-gene family. A later analysis removed roughly 590 highly shared, low-generation-probability nucleotide sequences to deal with suspected cross-contamination and a sequencing artifact. A later analysis calculated a clonal expansion index for each public chain from normalized within-repertoire ranks of inferred template counts. In a later analysis, generation probabilities were computed using a VDJ recombination model fitted to out-of-frame rearrangements, and the results were checked against IGoR. In a later analysis, hypergeometric tests were used to score TCR-TCR, TCR-HLA and TCR-CMV co-occurrence, with a repertoire-size bias correction applied to TCR pairs. To estimate false discovery rates, a later analysis permuted the HLA or CMV assignments 20 times. In a later analysis, co-occurring TCRs were grouped using DBSCAN, with TCRdist sequence similarity added in when clustering inside HLA-allele-positive subsets. Co-occurrence clustering excluded repertoires with fewer than 30,000 or more than 120,000 public chains, plus five with anomalous nucleotide sharing. TCRdb provides this immuneACCESS table in a form limited to in-frame rearrangements. Some clones are lacking; in checked studies, under half of them reflect an unresolved V gene, and why the rest are absent is not known. V and J calls and clone size are given by that table; D and trimming were obtained from the DNA. This sample's table contains about 72,000 clones. Of the sample, approximately 15% falls within the top ten clones.

The CDR3 numbers 17 residues from cysteine through phenylalanine. Only the CDR3 part of the read is kept: 51 bases, read in frame from the first base. Clipping removes 7 bases from V and 0 bases from J, with 7 as the unmatched junction base count. The germline V gene encodes CDR1 MDHEN and CDR2 SYDVKM. The cohort comprised hundreds of healthy bone marrow donors. All cohort members were sampled while nominally healthy, although unrecorded immune exposures were likely present. The donor tested CMV seropositive and was one of the 289 seropositive cohort members. Each donor provided a peripheral blood sample, and peripheral blood mononuclear cells were used for TCR beta sequencing. Genomic DNA was extracted from the blood cell samples with the Qiagen DNeasy Blood Extraction Kit. As to this clone: Its antigen specificity is not known.

The receptor's source is a man aged 50 or older in good health and CMV-seropositive. This sequence uses TRBV28 and TRBJ2-1; the junction holds 12 bases that match TRBD2. Material for sequencing was PBMCs. The sequenced DNA: TGTGCCAGCACCCTGACTAGCGGGAGTAGCTCCTACAATGAGCAGTTCTTC. This is translated as CASTLTSGSSSYNEQFF. Reference TRBV28 and TRBJ2-1 genes cover what lies past the CDR3, so the full variable domain is DVKVTQSSRYLVKRTGEKVFLECVQDMDHENMFWYRQDPGLGLRLIYFSYDVKMKEKGDIPEGYSVSREKKERFSLILESASTNQTSMYLCASTLTSGSSSYNEQFFGPGTRLTVL.